The 15 T cell receptor beta chains below come from one sample, sequenced in a study of shared clonotypes between healthy human individuals. Profiling relied on immunoSEQ multiplex PCR, and the TCRdb table lists in-frame clones only, not all of them. The sample holds about half a million clones, 70% to 80% seen once. Sequenced input: PBMCs. All receptors derive from a woman aged 40-49 years in good health. Some clones in this sample may be carry-over from other donors' samples.

The chain is built from TRBV5-1 and TRBJ2-7; D not certain. Trimming stripped 4 bases from V and 3 bases from J, with 17 bases between. CDR3 size: 15 residues. Germline CDR1 is SGHRS and CDR2 is YFSETQ. The CDR3 loop reads CASSLGPNDVYEQYF. The CDR3 nucleotides are TGCGCCAGCAGCCTAGGACCAAACGACGTCTACGAGCAGTACTTC.

This chain links TRBV4-3 with TRBJ1-1; a possible D gene is TRBD1 (6 bases). Trimming took 4 bases from V and 4 from J, leaving 19 bases between them. The germline CDR1 and CDR2 sequences are LGHNA and YSLEER. The CDR3 runs 16 residues. This CDR3 reads CASSPYPRDKITEAFF. CDR3 DNA sequence: TGCGCCAGCAGCCCCTACCCCCGGGACAAGATCACTGAAGCTTTCTTT.

V gene TRBV5-1 combines with J gene TRBJ2-2; D ambiguous. Looked up from germline, CDR1 is SGHRS and CDR2 is YFSETQ. The V end was cut by 1 base, the J end by 4 bases, with 11 bases between. The CDR3 length is 15 residues. The CDR3 DNA reads as TGCGCCAGCAGCTTGTTAGGCACCGGCACCGGGGAGCTGTTTTTT. It is translated as CASSLLGTGTGELFF. The entire variable domain, with the rest obtained from reference TRBV5-1 and TRBJ2-2, is as follows: KAGVTQTPRYLIKTRGQQVTLSCSPISGHRSVSWYQQTPGQGLQFLFEYFSETQRNKGNFPGRFSGRQFSNSRSEMNVSTLELGDSALYLCASSLLGTGTGELFFGEGSRLTVL.

The rearrangement joins TRBV28 to TRBJ1-4; D remains unclear. Germline V CDR1 and CDR2: MDHEN, SYDVKM. The CDR3 is 15 residues long. V was cut by 4 bases and J by 8 bases, with 17 bases left in between. CDR3 sequence: CASSWSVGAGEKLFF. The DNA of the CDR3 is TGTGCCAGCAGTTGGAGCGTCGGCGCCGGCGAAAAACTGTTTTTT.

The genes are TRBV14 and TRBJ2-1; TRBD2 aligns across 10 bases. The J segment lost 9 bases and the V segment lost 4 bases, leaving 3 bases of the junction unmatched. The CDR3 is 13 amino acids. In germline, CDR1 is SGHDN, CDR2 FVKESK. CDR3 DNA: TGTGCCAGCAGCCTCAGCGGGAGGGCTGAGCAGTTCTTC. It codes for CASSLSGRAEQFF.

J is TRBJ2-7 and V is TRBV2, with D possibly matching TRBD2 (5 bases). Germline CDR1 reads SNHLY; CDR2 reads FYNNEI. CDR3 length: 13 amino acids. The V and J ends lost 3 bases and 7 bases respectively, with 13 bases between them. In DNA form, the CDR3 reads TGTGCCAGCAGTGACTCGATAGGGAGAGAGCAGTACTTC. This gives the protein CASSDSIGREQYF. Together with reference TRBV2 and TRBJ2-7, the CDR3 gives the full variable domain: EPEVTQTPSHQVTQMGQEVILRCVPISNHLYFYWYRQILGQKVEFLVSFYNNEISEKSEIFDDQFSVERPDGSNFTLKIRSTKLEDSAMYFCASSDSIGREQYFGPGTRLTVT.

The V gene is TRBV5-6, the J gene TRBJ2-1; a weak D match, TRBD2 (6 bases). Trimming left V 2 bases short and J 0 bases short, with 12 bases between. Germline-derived CDR1 and CDR2 are SGHDT and YYEEEE. This CDR3 contains 16 residues. Here the CDR3 DNA reads TGTGCCAGCAGCTTTAGCGGCCACCCCTCCTACAATGAGCAGTTCTTC. Protein: CASSFSGHPSYNEQFF.

Comment on this clone: A much larger clone lies one base from this, so it may be a read error. The same CDR3 arises from other DNA sequences in this sample as well. V gene TRBV14 combines with J gene TRBJ1-2; a weak D match, TRBD1 (5 bases). The CDR3 loop spans 13 amino acids. Germline-derived CDR1 and CDR2 are SGHDN and FVKESK. Trimming removed 1 base at V and 2 bases at J, with 5 bases between. The DNA for the CDR3 is TGTGCCAGCAGCCAAGGGGGGAACTATGGCTACACCTTC. Protein: CASSQGGNYGYTF. Combining the CDR3 with reference TRBV14 and TRBJ1-2 gives the whole variable domain EAGVTQFPSHSVIEKGQTVTLRCDPISGHDNLYWYRRVMGKEIKFLLHFVKESKQDESGMPNNRFLAERTGGTYSTLKVQPAELEDSGVYFCASSQGGNYGYTFGSGTRLTVV.

The sample holds one count of this clone. This chain uses TRBV7-3 with TRBJ1-5; a possible D gene is TRBD1 (5 bases). CDR1 and CDR2 (germline): SGHTA, FQGTGA. The CDR3 consists of 13 residues. Trimming shortened V by 5 bases and J by 8 bases, and 13 bases separated the two germline ends. CDR3 DNA: TGTGCCAGCAGCCTTCTCCAGGGCAAGCCCCAGCATTTT. Translation gives CASSLLQGKPQHF.

The chain combines TRBV30 with TRBJ2-4; 8 nucleotides line up with TRBD2. V shed 0 bases, J shed 8 bases, and the junction held 6 bases outside the gene matches. CDR3 length: 14 amino acids. Germline V CDR1 and CDR2: GTSNPN, SVGIG (reference sequence). The CDR3 loop reads CAWSVRAGDDIQYF. In nucleotides, the CDR3 is TGTGCCTGGAGTGTACGAGCGGGAGATGACATTCAGTACTTC. Full variable domain (rest looked up from reference TRBV30 and TRBJ2-4): SQTIHQWPATLVQPVGSPLSLECTVEGTSNPNLYWYRQAAGRGLQLLFYSVGIGQISSEVPQNLSASRPQDRQFILSSKKLLLSDSGFYLCAWSVRAGDDIQYFGAGTRLSVL.

This clone was detected a few times. The chain is built from TRBV7-6 and TRBJ2-3; TRBD1 aligns across 12 bases. Germline V gene lookup returns CDR1 SGHVS and CDR2 FNYEAQ. The CDR3 contains 17 residues. The J segment lost 2 bases and the V segment lost 5 bases, leaving 8 bases of the junction unmatched. The CDR3 DNA is TGTGCCAGCAGCCCGGGACAGGGGGCAGGGCCCACAGATACGCAGTATTTT. Residues: CASSPGQGAGPTDTQYF.

The J gene is TRBJ2-2, the V gene TRBV25-1; 11 bases agree with TRBD2. Germline lookup yields CDR1 MGHDK and CDR2 SYGVNS. The trim removed 6 bases at V and 3 bases at J, leaving 6 bases unmatched. There are 16 residues in the CDR3. The DNA for the CDR3 is TGTGCCAGCAGCAGTCTAGCGGGAGGTGACACCGGGGAGCTGTTTTTT. This codes for CASSSLAGGDTGELFF.

The chain employs TRBV10-3 and TRBJ2-7; TRBD2 matches 10 bases. V shed 3 bases and J 7 bases; nucleotides not matched to a gene: 9. CDR3 size: 15 residues. Germline V gives CDR1 ENHRY, CDR2 SYGVKD. CDR3 amino acids: CAISERTSGLMEQYF. CDR3 in DNA: TGTGCCATCAGTGAAAGGACTAGCGGATTAATGGAGCAGTACTTC.

V gene TRBV19 combines with J gene TRBJ2-1; D is uncertain. The germline CDR1 and CDR2 sequences are LNHDA and SQIVND (reference sequence). Trimming pared 5 bases from V and 6 bases from J, leaving 14 bases between. The CDR3 contains 14 residues. CDR3 DNA sequence: TGTGCCAGTAGTCAACCTGACGTTTCCAATGAGCAGTTCTTC. It encodes CASSQPDVSNEQFF. The full variable domain, in which reference TRBV19 and TRBJ2-1 provide the parts outside the CDR3, is DGGITQSPKYLFRKEGQNVTLSCEQNLNHDAMYWYRQDPGQGLRLIYYSQIVNDFQKGDIAEGYSVSREKKESFPLTVTSAQKNPTAFYLCASSQPDVSNEQFFGPGTRLTVL.

The chain joins TRBV27 to TRBJ1-5; D gene ambiguous. Germline CDR1 and CDR2: MNHEY and SMNVEV (reference sequence). V was pared by 4 bases and J by 0 bases, with 7 bases between. CDR3 length equals 14 residues. CDR3 amino acids: CASSSPGSNQPQHF. CDR3 nucleotides: TGTGCCAGCAGTTCCCCGGGTAGCAATCAGCCCCAGCATTTT.